This TCR beta chain stems from a study of blood T cell repertoires in COVID-19. Study in general: PBMCs, B-cell-depleted T cells, or T cells were the source of the cDNA or gDNA that made up the material.

The table came from immunoSEQ multiplex PCR; TCRdb's copy has only in-frame clones and leaves some out. The table lists approximately 450,000 clones, about 89% of them singletons. The CDR3 loop spans 14 amino acids. Trimming removed 4 bases from V and 5 bases from J, with 16 bases in between. Per germline, CDR1 SGHDT and CDR2 YYEEEE. J is TRBJ2-7 and V is TRBV5-6; tentatively, D is TRBD2 (6 bases). This receptor was obtained from a woman aged 25 to 39 with acute or convalescent COVID-19. The sample comprised peripheral blood. The CDR3 protein is CASSRTPTGDEQYF. Written as DNA, the CDR3 is TGTGCCAGCAGCAGAACCCCGACGGGGGACGAGCAGTACTTC.